This T cell receptor beta chain was profiled in a study of radiation and T cells in renal cell carcinoma. With 7 bases removed from V and 0 bases from J, the gap between germline ends came to 7 bases. Germline V lookup: CDR1 SGHTA, CDR2 FQGNSA. This CDR3 contains 13 residues. On this clone: Its antigen is currently unknown.

Generated by immunoSEQ multiplex PCR, the TCRdb table keeps only in-frame clones and is missing some. This table holds over 90,000 clones, around 84% found once. Documented time point: blood 4 weeks post-SBRT, at nephrectomy. Specified treatment: 15 Gy SBRT to primary tumor, nephrectomy 4 weeks later. Study findings and constraints: From baseline, blood top tumor clonotypes peaked at 2 weeks post-radiation.

This TCR came from a man in his 60s with renal cell carcinoma. Sequenced material: blood, taken from a patient whose treatment included radiotherapy and nephrectomy. This chain uses TRBV7-2 with TRBJ1-5; D gene unclear. In DNA form, the CDR3 reads TGTGCCAGCACCCAGAATAGCAATCAGCCCCAGCATTTT. Residues: CASTQNSNQPQHF.